Presented here are 20 T cell receptor beta chains from one specimen sequenced in a study of T cells in localized non-small cell lung cancer. Method: immunoSEQ multiplex PCR; TCRdb's copy keeps in-frame clones and lacks some. The table records about 79,000 clones, 88% of them present only once. Sequences were derived from peripheral blood, sampled before any cancer treatment. The receptors were gathered from a woman aged 40 to 75 with stage I squamous cell lung carcinoma.

The CDR3, as DNA: TGCGCCAGCAGCCCACAGGGGATTCGTTCTGGAAACACCATATATTTT. Encoded protein: CASSPQGIRSGNTIYF. V usage is TRBV5-1 and J usage is TRBJ1-3; 7 bases line up with TRBD1. J was trimmed by 1 base and V by 4 bases; bases with no gene match: 8. The CDR3 is 16 amino acids. Germline lookup yields CDR1 SGHRS and CDR2 YFSETQ.

The chain joins TRBV30 to TRBJ2-5; D unresolved. The CDR3 extends over 12 amino acids. Germline assignment: CDR1 GTSNPN and CDR2 SVGIG (reference sequence). V was clipped by 1 base and J by 4 bases, with 7 bases between them. The CDR3 sequence is CAWSDPGETQYF. The CDR3 coding sequence is TGTGCCTGGAGTGATCCGGGAGAGACCCAGTACTTC.

J is TRBJ1-2 and V is TRBV2; D is uncertain. CDR3 length: 12 amino acids. V lost 3 bases and J lost 8, with 10 bases in between. Germline CDR1 SNHLY, CDR2 FYNNEI. CDR3 DNA sequence: TGTGCCAGCAGTGAGATCAGCAGAGGCTACACCTTC. Translation gives CASSEISRGYTF.

The CDR3 nucleotides are TGCGCCAGCAGCTTCCGGGACAGGGGGTACGAGCAGTACTTC. It encodes CASSFRDRGYEQYF. The chain links TRBV5-1 to TRBJ2-7; 11 positions agree with TRBD1. The trim removed 2 bases at V and 4 bases at J, leaving 2 bases unmatched. Germline CDR1 and CDR2: SGHRS and YFSETQ. This CDR3 has 14 residues. Full variable domain (missing parts from reference TRBV5-1 and TRBJ2-7): KAGVTQTPRYLIKTRGQQVTLSCSPISGHRSVSWYQQTPGQGLQFLFEYFSETQRNKGNFPGRFSGRQFSNSRSEMNVSTLELGDSALYLCASSFRDRGYEQYFGPGTRLTVT.

This chain links TRBV9 with TRBJ1-4, with D uncertain. This CDR3 spans 14 amino acids. V lost 1 base, J lost 0 bases, and 4 bases lay in between. Looked up from germline, CDR1 is SGDLS and CDR2 is YYNGEE. For the CDR3, the DNA is TGTGCCAGCAGCGTATCCGCAACTAATGAAAAACTGTTTTTT. Translation gives CASSVSATNEKLFF.

V is TRBV9 and J is TRBJ2-1; 15 bases align to TRBD2. V was clipped by 0 bases and J by 10 bases; unmatched bases: 5. CDR3 length: 16 residues. From germline, CDR1 is SGDLS and CDR2 YYNGEE. DNA of the CDR3: TGTGCCAGCAGCGTAGAGGGGACTAGCGGGGGGCAGGAGCAGTTCTTC. Its protein is CASSVEGTSGGQEQFF. Supplemented by reference TRBV9 and TRBJ2-1, the full variable domain reads DSGVTQTPKHLITATGQRVTLRCSPRSGDLSVYWYQQSLDQGLQFLIQYYNGEERAKGNILERFSAQQFPDLHSELNLSSLELGDSALYFCASSVEGTSGGQEQFFGPGTRLTVL.

This clone appeared a few times. DNA of the CDR3: TGTGCCAGCAGCGTAGGGACAGGGGGTTATGGCTACACCTTC. It yields the protein CASSVGTGGYGYTF. The chain employs TRBV9 and TRBJ1-2, with TRBD1 matching 10 bases. Germline V gene data show CDR1 as SGDLS and CDR2 as YYNGEE. V lost 0 bases to trimming and J lost 5 bases; unmatched junction nucleotides: 1. CDR3 length: 14 amino acids.

The chain joins TRBV5-4 to TRBJ1-4; TRBD1 might be the D (6 bases). The CDR3 length is 15 residues. Germline lookup yields CDR1 SGHNT and CDR2 YYREEE (reference sequence). Between the trimmed V and J ends, which lost 1 base and 3 bases, there was a span of 10 bases. The CDR3 coding sequence is TGTGCCAGCAGCTTGAGGGGGACCCCTAATGAAAAACTGTTTTTT. Its protein is CASSLRGTPNEKLFF.

The chain is built from TRBV18 and TRBJ2-5, with 11 nucleotides matching TRBD2. V lost 1 base, J lost 2 bases, and 0 bases stayed unmatched. Germline CDR1 reads KGHSH; CDR2 reads LQKENI. This CDR3 spans 15 amino acids. The CDR3 DNA sequence: TGTGCCAGCTCACCACTAGCGGGGGGGCAAGAGACCCAGTACTTC. Residues: CASSPLAGGQETQYF.

V is TRBV15 and J is TRBJ1-2; D not resolved. Trimming left V 1 base short and J 2 bases short, with 14 bases between. Germline V gene sequence: CDR1 LNHNV, CDR2 YYDKDF (reference sequence). The CDR3 is 16 amino acids. Here the CDR3 DNA reads TGTGCCACCAGCAGAGTAGGCGGAGGGAAAAACTATGGCTACACCTTC. Translated, it gives CATSRVGGGKNYGYTF.

This chain uses TRBV28 with TRBJ1-3; D is uncertain. Between the trimmed V and J ends, which lost 6 bases and 4 bases, there was a span of 7 bases. The CDR3 spans 12 residues. CDR1 is MDHEN, CDR2 SYDVKM, per germline. The CDR3 protein is CASRVTGNTIYF. CDR3 DNA sequence: TGTGCCAGCAGGGTCACAGGAAACACCATATATTTT.

The chain carries TRBV2 and TRBJ2-5, with 8 positions matching TRBD2. The CDR3 consists of 14 residues. J was trimmed by 5 bases and V by 3 bases; bases with no gene match: 5. From germline, CDR1 is SNHLY and CDR2 FYNNEI. The CDR3: CASSDPSGGETQYF. The DNA of the CDR3 is TGTGCCAGCAGTGACCCCAGCGGGGGTGAGACCCAGTACTTC.

This sequence joins TRBV29-1 and TRBJ1-2; 7 positions match TRBD1. The V and J ends lost 0 bases and 2 bases, in that order; junction bases with no gene match: 6. The germline CDR1 and CDR2 sequences are SQVTM and ANQGSEA. The CDR3 runs to 15 residues. The CDR3 loop reads CSVEDRARGNYGYTF. The CDR3 nucleotides are TGCAGCGTTGAAGATCGGGCCAGGGGGAACTATGGCTACACCTTC.

V and J are TRBV5-1 and TRBJ2-7, with no clear D. Trimming removed 5 bases from V and 3 bases from J, with 12 bases in between. The germline V gene has CDR1 SGHRS and CDR2 YFSETQ. The CDR3 loop spans 13 amino acids. The CDR3 sequence: CASRGTVSYEQYF. CDR3 in DNA: TGCGCCAGCAGAGGTACGGTGAGCTACGAGCAGTACTTC.

The V gene is TRBV5-6, the J gene TRBJ1-3, with 9 nucleotides matching TRBD1. Germline V lookup: CDR1 SGHDT, CDR2 YYEEEE. V shed 2 bases, J shed 4 bases, and the junction held 4 bases outside the gene matches. This CDR3 contains 15 residues. DNA for the CDR3: TGTGCCAGCAGCTTACAGGGGGCAAGGGGAAACACCATATATTTT. Translation: CASSLQGARGNTIYF.

V gene TRBV9 combines with J gene TRBJ2-2; D ambiguous. Per germline, CDR1 SGDLS and CDR2 YYNGEE. Trimming pared 1 base from V and 0 bases from J, leaving 13 bases between. This CDR3 is built from 17 residues. CDR3: CASSVLGGVPNTGELFF. The CDR3 coding sequence is TGTGCCAGCAGCGTACTTGGCGGTGTTCCGAACACCGGGGAGCTGTTTTTT.

The gene calls are TRBV6-5 and TRBJ1-1, with 7 bases lining up with TRBD1. Losses at the gene ends were 8 bases for V and 0 bases for J; bases not matched to a gene: 9. CDR1 is MNHEY, CDR2 SVGAGI, per germline. The CDR3 is 15 amino acids. CDR3 DNA: TGTGCCAGCTACGGACAGGAAACGATGAACACTGAAGCTTTCTTT. Protein: CASYGQETMNTEAFF.

This clone was seen only once. In DNA form, the CDR3 reads TGTGCCAGCAGCATAGGGACAGATAATGAAAAACTGTTTTTT. This sequence encodes CASSIGTDNEKLFF. The genes are TRBV7-9 and TRBJ1-4, with TRBD1 matching 7 bases. The CDR3 is made up of 14 amino acids. Looked up from germline, CDR1 is SEHNR and CDR2 is FQNEAQ (reference sequence). J was trimmed by 4 bases and V by 5 bases; bases with no gene match: 4.

The chain couples TRBV30 to TRBJ1-4, with 7 bases fitting TRBD1. The germline V gene encodes CDR1 GTSNPN and CDR2 SVGIG (reference sequence). This CDR3 comprises 14 residues. V shed 3 bases, J shed 7 bases, and the junction held 8 bases outside the gene matches. For the CDR3, the DNA is TGTGCCTGGAGCCTAGGGGGCGGGGGTGAAAAACTGTTTTTT. Its protein is CAWSLGGGGEKLFF.

The CDR3 here is CAWSVPDRGTSNQPQHF. CDR3 bases: TGTGCCTGGAGTGTCCCAGACAGGGGGACGAGCAATCAGCCCCAGCATTTT. The chain couples TRBV30 to TRBJ1-5; 9 bases agree with TRBD1. CDR3 size: 17 residues. V shed 0 bases and J 1 base; nucleotides not matched to a gene: 7. Germline assignment: CDR1 GTSNPN and CDR2 SVGIG (reference sequence). The variable domain in full, with the rest retrieved from reference TRBV30 and TRBJ1-5, is SQTIHQWPATLVQPVGSPLSLECTVEGTSNPNLYWYRQAAGRGLQLLFYSVGIGQISSEVPQNLSASRPQDRQFILSSKKLLLSDSGFYLCAWSVPDRGTSNQPQHFGDGTRLSIL.